A single sample gave rise to the 5 T cell receptor beta chains below, sequenced in a study of early T cells in non-severe SARS-CoV-2 infection. One entry per CDR3 protein, called by TCRdb with MiXCR from the 5' RACE reads. This sample has tens of thousands of distinct CDR3 sequences; about 15% occur once, and the top ten carry 5.5% to 7%. The sequenced sample was whole blood. These receptors all come from an adult who was a healthcare worker with PCR-confirmed SARS-CoV-2 infection or an uninfected control (not recorded which).

The V and J genes are TRBV12-3 or TRBV12-4 and TRBJ2-5; 7 nucleotides align to TRBD1. J gave up 4 bases and V 4 bases, and 3 bases lay outside the gene matches. The CDR3 runs 13 residues. The CDR3 reads CASSWAGGETQYF. Written as DNA, the CDR3 is TGTGCCAGCAGTTGGGCAGGGGGAGAGACCCAGTACTTC.

The chain couples TRBV20-1 to TRBJ1-1, with 8 nucleotides matching TRBD1. Germline V gives CDR1 DFQATT, CDR2 SNEGSKA (reference sequence). The V segment lost 3 bases and the J segment 5 bases; nucleotides outside the gene matches: 5. The CDR3 covers 13 residues. This chain's CDR3 is CSARRTGRTEAFF. DNA of the CDR3: TGCAGTGCTAGGAGGACAGGGAGGACTGAAGCTTTCTTT.

This clonotype was recorded at least ten times. The chain uses TRBV30 and TRBJ1-1; D not certain. V lost 8 bases and J 9 bases, leaving 16 bases between the germline ends. The length of the CDR3 is 11 residues. Germline V gene sequence: CDR1 GTSNPN, CDR2 SVGIG (reference sequence). CDR3 protein: CAQDGSIKAFF. The CDR3 coding sequence is TGTGCCCAGGACGGATCAATCAAAGCTTTCTTT.

This clonotype was recorded at least ten times. CDR3 DNA: TGTGCCAGCAGCTTAGCGCCGGCGTACGAGCAGTACTTC. This sequence encodes CASSLAPAYEQYF. The rearrangement joins TRBV7-2 to TRBJ2-7, with D unresolved. The V gene lost 0 bases and the J gene lost 4 bases, with 7 bases spanning the gap. The V gene's germline CDR1 is SGHTA and CDR2 FQGNSA. The CDR3 consists of 13 residues.

In its sample, this clonotype was seen many times. The V call is TRBV21-1, the J call TRBJ1-2; the D call TRBD1 from the table was never checked on the DNA. TRBV21-1 is deemed a pseudogene. The CDR3 is 15 residues long. The CDR3 sequence is CASRRHGAGCYGYTF. CDR3 DNA sequence: TGTGCCAGCCGGAGGCATGGGGCTGGATGCTATGGCTACACCTTC.